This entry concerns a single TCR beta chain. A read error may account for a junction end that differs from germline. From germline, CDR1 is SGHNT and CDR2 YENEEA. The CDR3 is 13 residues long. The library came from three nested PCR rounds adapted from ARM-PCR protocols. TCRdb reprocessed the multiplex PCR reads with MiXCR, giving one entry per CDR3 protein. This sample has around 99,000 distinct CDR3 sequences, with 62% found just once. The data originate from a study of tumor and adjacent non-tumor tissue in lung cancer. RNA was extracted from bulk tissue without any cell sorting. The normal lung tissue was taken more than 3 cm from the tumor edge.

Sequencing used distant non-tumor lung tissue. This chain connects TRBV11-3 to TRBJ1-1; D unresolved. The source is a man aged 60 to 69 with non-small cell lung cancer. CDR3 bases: TGTACCAGCAGCTTCCAGATTAACACTGAAGCTTTCTTT. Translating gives CTSSFQINTEAFF.